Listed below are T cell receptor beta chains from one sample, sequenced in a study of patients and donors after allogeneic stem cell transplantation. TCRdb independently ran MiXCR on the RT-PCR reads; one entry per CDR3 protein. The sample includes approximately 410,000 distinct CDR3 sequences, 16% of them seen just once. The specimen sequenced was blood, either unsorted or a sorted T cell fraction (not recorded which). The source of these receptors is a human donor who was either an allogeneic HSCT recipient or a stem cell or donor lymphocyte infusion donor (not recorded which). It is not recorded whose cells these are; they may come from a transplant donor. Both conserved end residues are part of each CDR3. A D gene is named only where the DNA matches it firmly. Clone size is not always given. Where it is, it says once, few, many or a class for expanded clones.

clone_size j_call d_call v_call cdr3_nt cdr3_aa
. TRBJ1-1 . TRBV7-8 TGTGCCAGCAGCACCCGGGCGGTGACAGTAAACACTGAAGCTTTCTTT CASSTRAVTVNTEAFF
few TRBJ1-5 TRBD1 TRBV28 TGTGCCAGCAGGAATCCAGGGGGCCGGAGGCAGCCCCAGCATTTT CASRNPGGRRQPQHF
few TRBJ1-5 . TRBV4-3 TGCGCCAGCAGCCAAGAAATAAGGGGTTTCAATCAGCCCCAGCATTTT CASSQEIRGFNQPQHF
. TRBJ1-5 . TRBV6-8 TGTGCCAGCGGGTGGGATAGCAATCAGCCCCAGCATTTT CASGWDSNQPQHF
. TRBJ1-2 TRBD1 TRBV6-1 TGTGCCAGCAGTGGACAGGGGGCCTTCCGAGCTCGTGGCTACACCTTC CASSGQGAFRARGYTF
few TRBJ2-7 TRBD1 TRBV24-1 TGTGCCACCAGTGATCCCTCAGACAGGGGGTCCTACGAGCAGTACTTC CATSDPSDRGSYEQYF
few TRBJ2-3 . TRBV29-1 TGCAGCGTGGGAGTTACAGGGAAACCCACAGATACGCAGTATTTT CSVGVTGKPTDTQYF
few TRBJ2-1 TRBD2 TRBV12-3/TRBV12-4 TGTGCCAGCAGTTTAAGGAAGAGCGGGGGATACAATGAGCAGTTCTTC CASSLRKSGGYNEQFF
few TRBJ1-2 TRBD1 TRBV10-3 TGTGCCATACGACAGGGGGCTTCTAACTATGGCTACACCTTC CAIRQGASNYGYTF
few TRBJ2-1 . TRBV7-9 TGTGCCAGCAGCTTGCGACTCGACACCCACAATGAGCAGTTCTTC CASSLRLDTHNEQFF
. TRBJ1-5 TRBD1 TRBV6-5 TGTGCCAGCAGTTACTCAAGGGGGACAGGGGGCTACCAGCCCCAGCATTTT CASSYSRGTGGYQPQHF
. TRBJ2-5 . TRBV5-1 TGCGCCAGCAGCCTACGGTCGGGAGTGGAGACCCAGTACTTC CASSLRSGVETQYF
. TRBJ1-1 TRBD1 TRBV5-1 TGCGCCAGCAGCGAGGGACAGGGGAAGGGCCTACCTGAAGCTTTCTTT CASSEGQGKGLPEAFF
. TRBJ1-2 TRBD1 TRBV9 TGTGCCAGCAGCGCCCGGGACAGTGCCTATGGCTACACCTTC CASSARDSAYGYTF
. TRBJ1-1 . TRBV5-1 TGCGCCAGCAGAGTAGTGGGGAACACTGAAGCTTTCTTT CASRVVGNTEAFF
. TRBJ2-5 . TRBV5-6 TGTGCCAGCAGCTTGGGGGGGAGGCTGACCCAGTACTTC CASSLGGRLTQYF
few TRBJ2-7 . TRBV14 TGTGCCAGCAGCCCCCCGGGACGCACGAACTACGAGCAGTACTTC CASSPPGRTNYEQYF
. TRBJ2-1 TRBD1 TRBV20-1 TGCAGTGCTAGAGATAGGGACAGGGCTAATTCCTACAATGAGCAGTTCTTC CSARDRDRANSYNEQFF
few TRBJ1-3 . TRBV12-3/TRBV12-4 TGTGCCAGCAGTTACCGGGTTTCCTCTGCTGGAAACACCATATATTTT CASSYRVSSAGNTIYF
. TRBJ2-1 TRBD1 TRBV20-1 TGCAGTGCTAGGGAACACAGGGGGCCCTACAATGAGCAGTTCTTC CSAREHRGPYNEQFF
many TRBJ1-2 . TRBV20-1 TGCAGTGCTAGAGGCCAGGGGACTTATGGCTACACCTTC CSARGQGTYGYTF
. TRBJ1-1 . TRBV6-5 TGTGCCAGCAGTTCCCGCGTGGGGATGGTAGCTGAAGCTTTCTTT CASSSRVGMVAEAFF
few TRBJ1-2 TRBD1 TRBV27 TGTGCCAGCAGAGAGAAAGCACCGGACAGGGTGAACTATGGCTACACCTTC CASREKAPDRVNYGYTF
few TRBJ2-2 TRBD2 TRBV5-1 TGCGCCAGCAGCTCTGGACTAGCGGGGAGCTGGACGAACACCGGGGAGCTGTTTTTT CASSSGLAGSWTNTGELFF
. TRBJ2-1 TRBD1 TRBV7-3 TGTGCCAGCAGCTTAACAAGGACAGGGATTAATGAGCAGTTCTTC CASSLTRTGINEQFF
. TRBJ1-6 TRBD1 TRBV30 TGTGCCGAGACCTCCGGGACAGGGGGGCACTATAATTCACCCCTCCACTTT CAETSGTGGHYNSPLHF
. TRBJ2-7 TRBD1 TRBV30 TGTGCCTGGAGTGTGGGGACAGGGATCTCCTACGAGCAGTACTTC CAWSVGTGISYEQYF
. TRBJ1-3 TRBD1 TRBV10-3 TGTGCCATCAAACCCGGGACAGGCTCTGGAAACACCATATATTTT CAIKPGTGSGNTIYF
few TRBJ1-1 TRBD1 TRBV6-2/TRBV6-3 TGTGCCAGCAGTTACAGCAGGGGGGCTTCCATGAACACTGAAGCTTTCTTT CASSYSRGASMNTEAFF
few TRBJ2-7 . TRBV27 TGTGCCAGCAGTTTCTATCGGGACGGAACCTACGAGCAGTACTTC CASSFYRDGTYEQYF